This T cell receptor (beta chain) was identified in a study of OX40 agonist ivuxolimab in advanced cancers. About the full investigation: Ivuxolimab was a fully human IgG2 agonistic monoclonal antibody targeting the costimulatory receptor OX40 (CD134). Intravenous ivuxolimab was administered to patients every 2 weeks at six dose levels: 0.01, 0.1, 0.3, 1.5, 3 and 10 mg/kg. Of the roughly 52 dose-escalation patients, hepatocellular carcinoma was present in about 19, melanoma in approximately 15, renal cell carcinoma in 9 and head and neck cancer in 9. A male proportion of almost 85% and a mean age of about 60 years, ranging from roughly 23 to 79, were recorded for the dose-escalation cohort. Patients were allowed to have had prior anti-PD-1, anti-PD-L1 or anti-CTLA-4 therapy, and around 40% of the dose-escalation patients had previously received checkpoint inhibitors. Partial responses occurred in three dose-escalation patients, of whom one had hepatocellular carcinoma and two had cutaneous melanoma. Peripheral TCRbeta sequencing aimed to test whether ivuxolimab altered TCR sequence diversity and caused clonal T-cell expansion. The paper covers the monotherapy dose-escalation part of the phase I ivuxolimab trial, which included N = 52 patients.

The trial excluded patients who had a history of autoimmune disease or who were on systemic immunosuppression. Peripheral blood for TCR sequencing was collected from all dose cohorts at baseline, on cycle 4 day 1, and on cycle 7 day 1. The samples were taken from a phase I, first-in-human, multicenter, open-label dose-escalation trial of ivuxolimab. Adults with locally advanced or metastatic melanoma, renal cell carcinoma, hepatocellular carcinoma or head and neck squamous cell carcinoma were enrolled in the trial. Before TCR sequencing, CD4+ T cells and CD8+ T cells from peripheral blood were sorted into separate populations. Comments on this clone: Its antigen remains unidentified. There are no base qualities to consult, and no much larger clone falls within one base.

Genomic DNA was extracted from sorted cells for sequencing of the TCRbeta CDR3 region. TCRbeta CDR3 regions were sequenced using the immunoSEQ Assay. The table comes from immuneACCESS by way of TCRdb, which keeps in-frame sequences with V and J called. Part of the clones is missing from these tables; in studies checked, under half for an unresolved V gene and the rest for unknown reasons. The sample table records approximately 60,000 clones; roughly 93% of these occur just once. The ten largest clones take up roughly a fifth of the sample. Via the germline V gene (reference sequence), CDR1 is SGHKS and CDR2 YYEKEE. Including the terminal cysteine and phenylalanine, the CDR3 comprises 14 residues. The read is trimmed to its CDR3 DNA, 42 bases read in frame from base 1. Cut back by 2 bases and 0 bases, the V and J ends lie 9 bases apart. On the study overall, not on this receptor specifically: Low levels of normalized T-cell clonal expansion were also seen in some patients who did not respond. The antigen specificity of the clonally expanded peripheral T cells was not determined. After ivuxolimab, more expanded clones were found on average in CD8+ T cells than in CD4+ T cells. At doses from 0.1 to 3.0 mg/kg, clonal expansion was seen in both CD4+ and CD8+ blood T cells between baseline and week 6. In the 0.1-3.0 mg/kg groups, partial responders had among the lowest normalized peripheral clonal expansion, particularly in CD8+ T cells.

This sequence originates from an adult with an advanced solid tumor such as melanoma, head and neck, liver or kidney cancer. This material consisted of CD4+ or CD8+ T cells sorted from blood, taken in a trial of the OX40 agonist ivuxolimab. The chain is assembled from TRBV5-5 and TRBJ2-7; TRBD2 might be the D gene, on 6 matching bases. The CDR3 amino acid sequence is: CASSFNSGSYEQYF. Here is the DNA: TGTGCCAGCAGCTTCAATAGCGGCTCCTACGAGCAGTACTTC.